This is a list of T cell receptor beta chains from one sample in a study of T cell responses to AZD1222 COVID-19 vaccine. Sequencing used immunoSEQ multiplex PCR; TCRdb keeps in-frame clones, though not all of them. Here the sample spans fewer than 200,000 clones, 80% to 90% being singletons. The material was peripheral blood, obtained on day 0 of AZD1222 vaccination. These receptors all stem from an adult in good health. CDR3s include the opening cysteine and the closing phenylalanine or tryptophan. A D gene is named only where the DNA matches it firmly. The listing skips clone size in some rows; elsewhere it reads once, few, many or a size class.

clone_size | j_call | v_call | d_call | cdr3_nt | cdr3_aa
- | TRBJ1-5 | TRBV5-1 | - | TGCGCCAGCAGCTTGGGGTTGGTAGGGGTAAATCAGCCCCAGCATTTT | CASSLGLVGVNQPQHF
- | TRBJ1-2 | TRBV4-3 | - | TGCGCCAGCAGCCAAGATATAGACAGTGGTTTCGGCTACACCTTC | CASSQDIDSGFGYTF
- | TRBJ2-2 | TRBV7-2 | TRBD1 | TGTGCCAGCAGCTTAGGGGACAGGGGTCGTAACGGGGAGCTGTTTTTT | CASSLGDRGRNGELFF
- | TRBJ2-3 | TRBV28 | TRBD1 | TGTGCCAGCAGTGAACAGGGGGCGAGGAATACGCAGTATTTT | CASSEQGARNTQYF
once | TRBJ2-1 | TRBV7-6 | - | TGTGCCAGCAGCAAAGGGGCGATGGGGGGTTACAATGAGCAGTTCTTC | CASSKGAMGGYNEQFF
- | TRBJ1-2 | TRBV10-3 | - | TGTGCCATCAGTGAAACATTTAACTATGGCTACACCTTC | CAISETFNYGYTF
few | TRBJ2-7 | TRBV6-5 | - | TGTGCCAGCAGTCCGGAAGTCGGCCCCTACGAGCAGTACTTC | CASSPEVGPYEQYF
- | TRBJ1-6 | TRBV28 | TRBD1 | TGTGCCAGCACCCCCGGAGGGGGCCCCGATAATTCACCCCTCCACTTT | CASTPGGGPDNSPLHF
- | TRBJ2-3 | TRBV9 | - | TGTGCCAGCAGCTCGACCCGCCCCGGCCGGTATTTT | CASSSTRPGRYF
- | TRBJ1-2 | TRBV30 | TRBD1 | TGTGCCTGGGACAGGGCCTCCTATGGCTACACCTTC | CAWDRASYGYTF
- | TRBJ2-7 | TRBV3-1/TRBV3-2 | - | TGTGCCAGCAGCCAAGAGGCCTTTATGGACGAGCAGTACTTC | CASSQEAFMDEQYF
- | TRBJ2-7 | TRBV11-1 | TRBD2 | TGTGCCAGCAGCTCCCAAAACTTGGGGGGGTCCTACGAGCAGTACTTC | CASSSQNLGGSYEQYF
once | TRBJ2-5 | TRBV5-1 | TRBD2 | TGCGCCAGCAGCTCGGGGACTAGGAAAGGAGAGACCCAGTACTTC | CASSSGTRKGETQYF
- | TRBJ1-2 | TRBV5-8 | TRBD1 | TGTGCCAGCAGCGAGATTGGGACTTCCAGGGGGGGCTACACCTTC | CASSEIGTSRGGYTF
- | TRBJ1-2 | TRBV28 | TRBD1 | TGTGCCAGCAGTACCTCGGGACAGTCTTATGGCTACACCTTC | CASSTSGQSYGYTF
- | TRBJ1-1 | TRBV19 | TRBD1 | TGTGCCAGTAGTATAGGGGACAGGGGGAACACTGAAGCTTTCTTT | CASSIGDRGNTEAFF
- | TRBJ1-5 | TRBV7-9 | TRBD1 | TGTGCCAGCAGCAGGACAGGACTTAGCAATCAGCCCCAGCATTTT | CASSRTGLSNQPQHF